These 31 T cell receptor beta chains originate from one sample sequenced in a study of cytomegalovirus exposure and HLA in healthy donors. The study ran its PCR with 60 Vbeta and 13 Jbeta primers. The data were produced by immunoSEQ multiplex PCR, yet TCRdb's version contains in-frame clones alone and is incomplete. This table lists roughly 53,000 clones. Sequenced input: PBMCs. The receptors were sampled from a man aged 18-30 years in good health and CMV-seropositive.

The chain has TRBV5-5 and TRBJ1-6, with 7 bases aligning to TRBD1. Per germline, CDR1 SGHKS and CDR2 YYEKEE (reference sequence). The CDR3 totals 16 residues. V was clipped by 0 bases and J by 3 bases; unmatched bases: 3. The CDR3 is CASSLAPGGYNSPLHF. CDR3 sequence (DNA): TGTGCCAGCAGCTTGGCGCCAGGGGGCTATAATTCACCCCTCCACTTT.

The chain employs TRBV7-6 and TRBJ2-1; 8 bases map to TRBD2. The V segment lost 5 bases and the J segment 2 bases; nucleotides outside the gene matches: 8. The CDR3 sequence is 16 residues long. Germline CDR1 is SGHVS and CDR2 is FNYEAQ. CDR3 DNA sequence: TGTGCCAGCAGCCCTTCAGCGGGAGAGGCCTACAATGAGCAGTTCTTC. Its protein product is CASSPSAGEAYNEQFF.

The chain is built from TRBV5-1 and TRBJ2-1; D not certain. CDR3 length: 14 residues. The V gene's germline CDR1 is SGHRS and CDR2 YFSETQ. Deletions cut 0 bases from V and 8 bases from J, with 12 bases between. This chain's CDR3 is CASSLGDRRDEQFF. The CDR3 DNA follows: TGCGCCAGCAGCTTGGGAGACCGTCGGGATGAGCAGTTCTTC.

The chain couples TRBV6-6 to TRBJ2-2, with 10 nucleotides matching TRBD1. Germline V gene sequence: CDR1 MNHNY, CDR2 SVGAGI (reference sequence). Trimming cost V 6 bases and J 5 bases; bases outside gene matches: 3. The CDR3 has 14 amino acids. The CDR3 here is CASRPGQGTGELFF. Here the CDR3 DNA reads TGTGCCAGCAGGCCGGGACAGGGGACCGGGGAGCTGTTTTTT.

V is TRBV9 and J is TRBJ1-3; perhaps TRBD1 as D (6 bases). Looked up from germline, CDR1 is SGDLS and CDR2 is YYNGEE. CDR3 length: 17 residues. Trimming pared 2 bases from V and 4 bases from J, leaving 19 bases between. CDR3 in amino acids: CASSVNLRGSAGNTIYF. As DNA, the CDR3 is TGTGCCAGCAGCGTTAACTTGAGGGGGTCAGCGGGAAACACCATATATTTT.

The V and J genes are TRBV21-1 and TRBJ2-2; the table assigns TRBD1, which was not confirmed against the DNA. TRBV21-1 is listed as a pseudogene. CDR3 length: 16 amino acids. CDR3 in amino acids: CASSKGSGSNTGELFF. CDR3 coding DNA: TGTGCCAGCAGCAAAGGGTCAGGGTCGAACACCGGGGAGCTGTTTTTT.

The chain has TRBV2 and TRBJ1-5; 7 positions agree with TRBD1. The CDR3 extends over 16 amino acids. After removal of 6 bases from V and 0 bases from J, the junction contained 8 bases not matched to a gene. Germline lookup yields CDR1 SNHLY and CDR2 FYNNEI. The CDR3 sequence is CASSRDSSLSNQPQHF. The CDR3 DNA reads TGTGCCAGCAGCAGGGACAGTTCCCTTAGCAATCAGCCCCAGCATTTT. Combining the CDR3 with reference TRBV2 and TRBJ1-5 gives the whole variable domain EPEVTQTPSHQVTQMGQEVILRCVPISNHLYFYWYRQILGQKVEFLVSFYNNEISEKSEIFDDQFSVERPDGSNFTLKIRSTKLEDSAMYFCASSRDSSLSNQPQHFGDGTRLSIL.

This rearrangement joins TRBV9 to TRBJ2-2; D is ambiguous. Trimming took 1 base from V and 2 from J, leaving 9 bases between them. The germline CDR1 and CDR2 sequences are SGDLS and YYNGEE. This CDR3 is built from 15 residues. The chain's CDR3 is CASSVRSSNTGELFF. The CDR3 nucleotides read TGTGCCAGCAGCGTAAGGAGCTCTAACACCGGGGAGCTGTTTTTT. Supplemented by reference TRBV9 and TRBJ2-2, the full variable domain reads DSGVTQTPKHLITATGQRVTLRCSPRSGDLSVYWYQQSLDQGLQFLIQYYNGEERAKGNILERFSAQQFPDLHSELNLSSLELGDSALYFCASSVRSSNTGELFFGEGSRLTVL.

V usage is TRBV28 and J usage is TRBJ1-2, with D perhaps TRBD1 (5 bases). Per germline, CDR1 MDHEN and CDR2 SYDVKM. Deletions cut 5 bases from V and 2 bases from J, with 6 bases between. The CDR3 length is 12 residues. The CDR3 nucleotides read TGTGCCAGCAGTGGGGGGAACTATGGCTACACCTTC. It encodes CASSGGNYGYTF.

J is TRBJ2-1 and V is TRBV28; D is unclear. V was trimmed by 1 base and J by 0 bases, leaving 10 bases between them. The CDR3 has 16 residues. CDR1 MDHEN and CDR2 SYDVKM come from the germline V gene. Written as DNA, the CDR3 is TGTGCCAGCAGTTTATCGGCGGTTAACTCCTACAATGAGCAGTTCTTC. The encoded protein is CASSLSAVNSYNEQFF.

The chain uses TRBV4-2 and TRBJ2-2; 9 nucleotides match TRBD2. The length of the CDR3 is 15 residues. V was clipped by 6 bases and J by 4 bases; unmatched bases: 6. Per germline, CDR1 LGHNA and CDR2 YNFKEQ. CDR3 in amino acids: CASSIAGAGTGELFF. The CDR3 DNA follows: TGTGCCAGCAGTATAGCGGGAGCGGGCACCGGGGAGCTGTTTTTT.

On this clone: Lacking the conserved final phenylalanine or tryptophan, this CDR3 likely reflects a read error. The chain's CDR3 is CASSENSANYGYTS. CDR3 coding DNA: TGTGCCAGCAGTGAGAACTCCGCTAACTATGGCTACACCTCC. The V and J genes are TRBV6-1 and TRBJ1-2; D not certain. Per the germline V gene, CDR1 is MNHNS and CDR2 is SASEGT. V lost 3 bases to trimming and J lost 0 bases, with 8 bases between them. The CDR3 is made up of 14 amino acids.

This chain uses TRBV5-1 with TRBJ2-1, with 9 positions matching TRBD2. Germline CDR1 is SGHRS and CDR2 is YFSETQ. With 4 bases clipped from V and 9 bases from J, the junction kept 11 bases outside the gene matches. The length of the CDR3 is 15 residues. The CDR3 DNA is TGCGCCAGCAGCGATAGCGGGAGAGGTGGGGGTGAGCAGTTCTTC. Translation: CASSDSGRGGGEQFF. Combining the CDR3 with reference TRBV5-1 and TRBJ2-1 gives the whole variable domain KAGVTQTPRYLIKTRGQQVTLSCSPISGHRSVSWYQQTPGQGLQFLFEYFSETQRNKGNFPGRFSGRQFSNSRSEMNVSTLELGDSALYLCASSDSGRGGGEQFFGPGTRLTVL.

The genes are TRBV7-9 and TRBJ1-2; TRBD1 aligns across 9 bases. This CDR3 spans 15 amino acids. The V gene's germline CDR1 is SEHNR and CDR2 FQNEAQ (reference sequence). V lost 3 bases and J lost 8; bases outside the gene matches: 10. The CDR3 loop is CASSFPMGDREGYTF. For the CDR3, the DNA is TGTGCCAGCAGCTTTCCCATGGGGGACAGGGAGGGCTACACCTTC.

The DNA for the CDR3 is TGTGCCAGCAGAGGACAGGGAGGGCCTTACAATGAGCAGTTCTTC. It is translated as CASRGQGGPYNEQFF. The V call is TRBV27, the J call TRBJ2-1; possible D gene TRBD1, 8 bases. Germline-derived CDR1 and CDR2 are MNHEY and SMNVEV (reference sequence). This CDR3 has 15 amino acids. The V and J ends lost 6 bases and 4 bases respectively, with 16 bases between them.

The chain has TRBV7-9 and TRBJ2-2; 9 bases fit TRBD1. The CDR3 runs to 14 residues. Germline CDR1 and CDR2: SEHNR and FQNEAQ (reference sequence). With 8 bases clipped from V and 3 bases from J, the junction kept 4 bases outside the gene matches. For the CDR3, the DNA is TGTGCCAGCCCCCGGGACAGGGACACCGGGGAGCTGTTTTTT. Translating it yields CASPRDRDTGELFF.

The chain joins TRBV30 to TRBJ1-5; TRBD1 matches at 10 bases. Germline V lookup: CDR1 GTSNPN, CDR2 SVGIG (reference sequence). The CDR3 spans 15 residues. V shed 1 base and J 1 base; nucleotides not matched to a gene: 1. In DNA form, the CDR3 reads TGTGCCTGGAGTGGACAGGGGGCGAGCAATCAGCCCCAGCATTTT. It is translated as CAWSGQGASNQPQHF.

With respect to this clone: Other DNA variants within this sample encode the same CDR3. CDR3 nucleotides: TGTGCCAGTAGTATAATAATACAGGGGGGCGGCGAAAAACTGTTTTTT. Translated, it gives CASSIIIQGGGEKLFF. This chain joins TRBV19 and TRBJ1-4; 8 bases fit TRBD1. CDR3 size: 16 residues. The trim removed 2 bases at V and 8 bases at J, leaving 10 bases unmatched. Germline CDR1 and CDR2: LNHDA and SQIVND (reference sequence).

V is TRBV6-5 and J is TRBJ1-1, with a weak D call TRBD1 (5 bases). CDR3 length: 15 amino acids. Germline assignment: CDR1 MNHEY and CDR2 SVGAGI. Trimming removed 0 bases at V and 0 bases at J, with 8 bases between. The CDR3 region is CASSYSSGVNTEAFF. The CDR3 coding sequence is TGTGCCAGCAGTTACTCGTCGGGGGTGAACACTGAAGCTTTCTTT.

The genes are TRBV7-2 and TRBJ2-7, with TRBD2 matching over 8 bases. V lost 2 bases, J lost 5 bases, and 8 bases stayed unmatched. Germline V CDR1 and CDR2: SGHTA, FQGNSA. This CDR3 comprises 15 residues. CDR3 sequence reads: CASSLFSGMADEQYF. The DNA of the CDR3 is TGTGCCAGCAGCTTATTTAGCGGGATGGCTGACGAGCAGTACTTC.

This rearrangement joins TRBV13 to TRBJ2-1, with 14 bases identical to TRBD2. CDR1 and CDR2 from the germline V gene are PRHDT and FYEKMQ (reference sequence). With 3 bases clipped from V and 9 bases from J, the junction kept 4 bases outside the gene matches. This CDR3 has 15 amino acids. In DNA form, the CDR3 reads TGTGCCAGCAGCTTGGGACTAGCGGGAGTCAGTGAGCAGTTCTTC. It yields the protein CASSLGLAGVSEQFF.

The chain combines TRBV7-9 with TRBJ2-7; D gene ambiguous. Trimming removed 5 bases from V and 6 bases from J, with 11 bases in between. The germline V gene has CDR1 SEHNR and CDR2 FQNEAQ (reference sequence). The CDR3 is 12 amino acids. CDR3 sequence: CASSLRGPEQYF. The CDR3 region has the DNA TGTGCCAGCAGCCTCCGAGGCCCCGAGCAGTACTTC. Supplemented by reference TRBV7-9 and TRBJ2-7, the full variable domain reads DTGVSQNPRHKITKRGQNVTFRCDPISEHNRLYWYRQTLGQGPEFLTYFQNEAQLEKSRLLSDRFSAERPKGSFSTLEIQRTEQGDSAMYLCASSLRGPEQYFGPGTRLTVT.

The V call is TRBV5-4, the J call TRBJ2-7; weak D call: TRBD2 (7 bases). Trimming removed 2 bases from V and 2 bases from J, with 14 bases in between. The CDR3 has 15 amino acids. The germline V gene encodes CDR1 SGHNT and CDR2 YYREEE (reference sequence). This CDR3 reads CASSFRGAGTYEQYF. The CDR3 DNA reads TGTGCCAGCAGCTTCCGGGGGGCTGGAACCTACGAGCAGTACTTC.

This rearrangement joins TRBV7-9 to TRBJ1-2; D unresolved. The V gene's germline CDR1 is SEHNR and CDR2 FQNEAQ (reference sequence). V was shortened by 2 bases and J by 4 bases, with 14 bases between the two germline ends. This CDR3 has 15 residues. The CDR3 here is CASSLNSRGAYGYTF. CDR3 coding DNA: TGTGCCAGCAGCTTAAACTCCCGGGGAGCCTATGGCTACACCTTC.

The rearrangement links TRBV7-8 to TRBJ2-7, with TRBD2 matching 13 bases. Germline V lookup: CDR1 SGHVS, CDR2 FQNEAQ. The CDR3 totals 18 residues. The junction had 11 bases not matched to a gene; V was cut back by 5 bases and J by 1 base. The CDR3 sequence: CASSRMRTSGSRSYEQYF. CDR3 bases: TGTGCCAGCAGCCGGATGAGGACTAGCGGGAGCAGGTCCTACGAGCAGTACTTC.

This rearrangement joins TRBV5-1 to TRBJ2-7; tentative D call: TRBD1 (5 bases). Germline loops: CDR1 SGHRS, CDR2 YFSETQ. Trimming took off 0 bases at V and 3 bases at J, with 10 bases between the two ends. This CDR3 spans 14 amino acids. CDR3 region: CASSLAPGLYEQYF. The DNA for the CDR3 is TGCGCCAGCAGCTTGGCTCCAGGGCTCTACGAGCAGTACTTC.

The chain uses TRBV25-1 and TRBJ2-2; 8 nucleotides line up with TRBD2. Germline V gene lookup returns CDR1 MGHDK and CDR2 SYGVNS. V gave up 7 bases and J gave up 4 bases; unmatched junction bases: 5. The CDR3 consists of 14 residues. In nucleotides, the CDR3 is TGTGCCAGCACCACCGCGGGGGGCACCGGGGAGCTGTTTTTT. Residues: CASTTAGGTGELFF.

The CDR3 spells CSSRVATETQYF. For the CDR3, the DNA is TGCAGCTCCCGTGTAGCCACAGAGACCCAGTACTTC. The rearrangement uses TRBV29-1 and TRBJ2-5; no definite D call. The CDR3 contains 12 residues. Germline-derived CDR1 and CDR2 are SQVTM and ANQGSEA. Trimming left V 8 bases short and J 4 bases short, with 14 bases between.

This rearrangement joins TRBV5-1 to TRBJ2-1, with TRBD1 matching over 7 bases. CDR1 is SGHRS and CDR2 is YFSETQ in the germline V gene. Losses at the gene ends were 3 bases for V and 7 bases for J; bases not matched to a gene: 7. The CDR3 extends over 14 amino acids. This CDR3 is CASSWGTQGNEQFF. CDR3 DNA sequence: TGCGCCAGCAGCTGGGGAACACAGGGGAATGAGCAGTTCTTC.

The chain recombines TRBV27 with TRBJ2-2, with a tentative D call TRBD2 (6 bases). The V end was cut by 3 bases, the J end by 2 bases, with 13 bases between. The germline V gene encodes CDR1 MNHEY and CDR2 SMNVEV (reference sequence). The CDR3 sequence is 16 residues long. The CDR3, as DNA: TGTGCCAGCAGTTTCGGGAGCAATCTAAACACCGGGGAGCTGTTTTTT. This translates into CASSFGSNLNTGELFF.

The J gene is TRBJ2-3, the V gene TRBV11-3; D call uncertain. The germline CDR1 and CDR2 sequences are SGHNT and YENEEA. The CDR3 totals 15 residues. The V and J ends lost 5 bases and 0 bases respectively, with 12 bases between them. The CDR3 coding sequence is TGTGCCAGCAGCCCTGGTACAGTTAGCACAGATACGCAGTATTTT. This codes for CASSPGTVSTDTQYF.